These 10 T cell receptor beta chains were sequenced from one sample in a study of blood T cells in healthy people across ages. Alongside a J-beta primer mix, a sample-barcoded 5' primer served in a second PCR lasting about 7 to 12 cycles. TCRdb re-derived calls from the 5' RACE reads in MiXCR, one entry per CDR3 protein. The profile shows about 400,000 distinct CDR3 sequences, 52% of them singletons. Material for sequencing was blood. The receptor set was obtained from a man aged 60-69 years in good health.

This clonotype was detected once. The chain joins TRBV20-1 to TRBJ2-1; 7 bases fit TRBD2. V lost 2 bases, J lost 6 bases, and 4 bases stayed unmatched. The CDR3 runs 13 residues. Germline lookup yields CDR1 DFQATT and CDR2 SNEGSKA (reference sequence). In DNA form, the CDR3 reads TGCAGTGCTAGACCTAGCGGTATCAATGAGCAGTTCTTC. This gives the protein CSARPSGINEQFF.

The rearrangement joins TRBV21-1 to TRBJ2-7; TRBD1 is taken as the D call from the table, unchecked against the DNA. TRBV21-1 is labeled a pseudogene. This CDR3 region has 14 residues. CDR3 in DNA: TGTGCCACTCTCCTGTGGCAGGGCTCCTACGAGCAGTACTTC. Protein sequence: CATLLWQGSYEQYF.

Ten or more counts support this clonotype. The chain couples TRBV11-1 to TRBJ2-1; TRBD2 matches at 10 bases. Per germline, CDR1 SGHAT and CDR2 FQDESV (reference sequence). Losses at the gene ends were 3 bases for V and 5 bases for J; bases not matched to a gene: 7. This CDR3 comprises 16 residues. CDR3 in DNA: TGTGCCAGCAGCTTCGAAGCGGGAGGGTCCCACAATGAGCAGTTCTTC. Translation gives CASSFEAGGSHNEQFF.

CDR3 sequence (DNA): TGCGCCAGCAGCCAGGCCGATGGAGCGGGGGCCTACGAGCAGTACTTC. Translation gives CASSQADGAGAYEQYF. This chain uses TRBV4-1 with TRBJ2-7, with TRBD2 matching 8 bases. Germline V CDR1 and CDR2: MGHRA, YSYEKL. The CDR3 runs 16 residues. V shed 3 bases, J shed 2 bases, and the junction held 9 bases outside the gene matches.

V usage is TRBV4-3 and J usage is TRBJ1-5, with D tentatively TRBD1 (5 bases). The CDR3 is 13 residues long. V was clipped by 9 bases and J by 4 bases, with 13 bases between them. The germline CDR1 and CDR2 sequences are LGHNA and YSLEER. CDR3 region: CASARQTNQPQHF. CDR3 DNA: TGCGCCAGTGCCCGACAGACAAATCAGCCCCAGCATTTT.

The CDR3, as DNA: TGTGCCAGCAGCGCCGGACAGGGAGGTGAGACCCAGTACTTC. Protein: CASSAGQGGETQYF. The J gene is TRBJ2-5, the V gene TRBV7-9, with TRBD1 matching over 8 bases. This CDR3 comprises 14 residues. CDR1 and CDR2 (germline): SEHNR, FQNEAQ (reference sequence). The J segment lost 5 bases and the V segment lost 5 bases, leaving 7 bases of the junction unmatched.

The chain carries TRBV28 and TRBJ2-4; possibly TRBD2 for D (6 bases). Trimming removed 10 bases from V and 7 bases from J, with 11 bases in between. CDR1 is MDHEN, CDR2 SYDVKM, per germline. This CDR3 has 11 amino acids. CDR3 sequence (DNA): TGTGCCACCCATCGGGGGAACATTCAGTACTTC. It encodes CATHRGNIQYF. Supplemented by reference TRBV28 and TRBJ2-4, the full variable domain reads DVKVTQSSRYLVKRTGEKVFLECVQDMDHENMFWYRQDPGLGLRLIYFSYDVKMKEKGDIPEGYSVSREKKERFSLILESASTNQTSMYLCATHRGNIQYFGAGTRLSVL.

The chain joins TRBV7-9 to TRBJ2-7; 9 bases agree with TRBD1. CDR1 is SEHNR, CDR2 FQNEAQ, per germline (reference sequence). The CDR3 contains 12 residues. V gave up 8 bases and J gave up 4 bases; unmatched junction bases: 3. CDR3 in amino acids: CASGTGFYEQYF. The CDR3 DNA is TGTGCCAGCGGGACAGGGTTTTACGAGCAGTACTTC.

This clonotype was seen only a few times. As DNA, the CDR3 is TGTGCCAGCAGTCTTATACGGGGGGGTCAAGAGACCCAGTACTTC. Its translation: CASSLIRGGQETQYF. The V and J genes are TRBV28 and TRBJ2-5; 8 nucleotides align to TRBD2. The CDR3 totals 15 residues. The ends lost 5 bases at V and 2 bases at J; junction bases unmatched: 7. Germline V gives CDR1 MDHEN, CDR2 SYDVKM.

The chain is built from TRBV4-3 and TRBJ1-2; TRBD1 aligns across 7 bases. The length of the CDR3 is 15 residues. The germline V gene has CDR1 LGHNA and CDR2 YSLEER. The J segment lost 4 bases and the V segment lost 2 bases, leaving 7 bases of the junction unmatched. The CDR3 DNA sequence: TGCGCCAGCAGCCAACACACAGGGGACAGCTATGGCTACACCTTC. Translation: CASSQHTGDSYGYTF.